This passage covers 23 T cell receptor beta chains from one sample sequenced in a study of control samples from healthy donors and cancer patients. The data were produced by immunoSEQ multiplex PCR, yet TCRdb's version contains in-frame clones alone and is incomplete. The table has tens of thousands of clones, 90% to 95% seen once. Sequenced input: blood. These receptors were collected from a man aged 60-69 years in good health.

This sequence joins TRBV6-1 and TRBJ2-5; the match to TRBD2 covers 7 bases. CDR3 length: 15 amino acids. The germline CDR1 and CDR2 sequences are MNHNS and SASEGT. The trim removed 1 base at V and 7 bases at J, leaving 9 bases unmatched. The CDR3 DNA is TGTGCCAGCAGTGAAGATGGACTAGTAGGTGGGACCCAGTACTTC. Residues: CASSEDGLVGGTQYF.

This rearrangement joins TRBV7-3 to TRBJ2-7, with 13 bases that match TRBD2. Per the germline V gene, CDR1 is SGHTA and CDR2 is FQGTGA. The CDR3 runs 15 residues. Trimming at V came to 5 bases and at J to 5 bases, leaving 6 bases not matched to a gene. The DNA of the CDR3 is TGTGCCAGCAGCGCAGGACTAGCGGGAGATAACGAGCAGTACTTC. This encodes CASSAGLAGDNEQYF. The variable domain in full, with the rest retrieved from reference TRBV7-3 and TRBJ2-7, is GAGVSQTPSNKVTEKGKYVELRCDPISGHTALYWYRQSLGQGPEFLIYFQGTGAADDSGLPNDRFFAVRPEGSVSTLKIQRTERGDSAVYLCASSAGLAGDNEQYFGPGTRLTVT.

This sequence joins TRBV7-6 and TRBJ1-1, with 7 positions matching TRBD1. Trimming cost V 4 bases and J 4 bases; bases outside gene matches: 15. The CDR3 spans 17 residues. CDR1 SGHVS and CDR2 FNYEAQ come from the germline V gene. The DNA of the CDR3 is TGTGCCAGCAGCTCTACCTGGGAGGGGGCGTTATTCACTGAAGCTTTCTTT. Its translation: CASSSTWEGALFTEAFF. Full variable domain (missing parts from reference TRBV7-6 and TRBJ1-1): GAGVSQSPRYKVTKRGQDVALRCDPISGHVSLYWYRQALGQGPEFLTYFNYEAQQDKSGLPNDRFSAERPEGSISTLTIQRTEQRDSAMYRCASSSTWEGALFTEAFFGQGTRLTVV.

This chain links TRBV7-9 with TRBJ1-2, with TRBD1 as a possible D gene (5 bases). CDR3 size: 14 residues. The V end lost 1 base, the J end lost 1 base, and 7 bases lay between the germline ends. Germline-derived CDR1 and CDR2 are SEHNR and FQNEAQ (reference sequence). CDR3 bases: TGTGCCAGCAGCTTAGGGGGGAGTAACTATGGCTACACCTTC. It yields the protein CASSLGGSNYGYTF.

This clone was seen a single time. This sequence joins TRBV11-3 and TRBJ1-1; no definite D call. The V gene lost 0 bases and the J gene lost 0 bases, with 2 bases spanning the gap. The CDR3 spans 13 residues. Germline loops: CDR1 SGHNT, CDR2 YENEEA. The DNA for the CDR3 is TGTGCCAGCAGCTTAGACATGAACACTGAAGCTTTCTTT. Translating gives CASSLDMNTEAFF.

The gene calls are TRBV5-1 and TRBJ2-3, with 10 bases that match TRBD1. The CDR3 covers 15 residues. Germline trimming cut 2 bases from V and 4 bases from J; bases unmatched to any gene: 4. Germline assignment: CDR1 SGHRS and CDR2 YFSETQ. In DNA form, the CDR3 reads TGCGCCAGCAGCTTAACTGGGACAGGGGCAGATACGCAGTATTTT. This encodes CASSLTGTGADTQYF.

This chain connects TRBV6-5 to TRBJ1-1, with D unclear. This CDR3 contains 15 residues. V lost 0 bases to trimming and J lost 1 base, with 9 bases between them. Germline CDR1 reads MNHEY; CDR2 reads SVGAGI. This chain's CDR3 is CASSYSGSSNTEAFF. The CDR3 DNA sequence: TGTGCCAGCAGTTACTCGGGCAGCTCGAACACTGAAGCTTTCTTT.

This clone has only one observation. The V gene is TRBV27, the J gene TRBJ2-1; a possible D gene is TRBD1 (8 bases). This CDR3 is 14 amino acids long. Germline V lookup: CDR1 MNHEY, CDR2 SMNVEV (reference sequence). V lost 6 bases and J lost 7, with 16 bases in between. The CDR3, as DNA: TGTGCCAGCAGCCAGCGGGACAGGCGAAATGAGCAGTTCTTC. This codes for CASSQRDRRNEQFF.

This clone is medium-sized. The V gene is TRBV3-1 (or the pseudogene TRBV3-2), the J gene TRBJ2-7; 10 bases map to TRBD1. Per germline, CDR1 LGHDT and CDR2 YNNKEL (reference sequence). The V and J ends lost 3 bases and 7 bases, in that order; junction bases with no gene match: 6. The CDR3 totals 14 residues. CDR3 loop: CASSHRTGGSEQYF. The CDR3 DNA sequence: TGTGCCAGCAGCCATAGGACAGGGGGTTCTGAGCAGTACTTC.

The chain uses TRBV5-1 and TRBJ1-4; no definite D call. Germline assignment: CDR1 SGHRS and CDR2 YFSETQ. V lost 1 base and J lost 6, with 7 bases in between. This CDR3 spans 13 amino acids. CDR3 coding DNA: TGCGCCAGCAGCTTGTTTGGAGATGAAAAACTGTTTTTT. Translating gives CASSLFGDEKLFF.

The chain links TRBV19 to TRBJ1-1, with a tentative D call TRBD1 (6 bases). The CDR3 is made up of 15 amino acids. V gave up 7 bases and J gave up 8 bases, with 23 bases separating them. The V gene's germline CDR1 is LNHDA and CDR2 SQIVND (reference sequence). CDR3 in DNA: TGTGCCAGTATAGGAATAGCGGGGGGCTCCCTGGAAGCTTTCTTT. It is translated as CASIGIAGGSLEAFF. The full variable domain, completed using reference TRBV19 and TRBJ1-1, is DGGITQSPKYLFRKEGQNVTLSCEQNLNHDAMYWYRQDPGQGLRLIYYSQIVNDFQKGDIAEGYSVSREKKESFPLTVTSAQKNPTAFYLCASIGIAGGSLEAFFGQGTRLTVV.

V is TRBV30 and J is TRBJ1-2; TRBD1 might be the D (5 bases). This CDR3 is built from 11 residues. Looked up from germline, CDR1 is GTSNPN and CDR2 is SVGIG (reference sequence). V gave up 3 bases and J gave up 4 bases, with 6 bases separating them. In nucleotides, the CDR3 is TGTGCCTGGAGGGGGCTCTATGGCTACACCTTC. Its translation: CAWRGLYGYTF. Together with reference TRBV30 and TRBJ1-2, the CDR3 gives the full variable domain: SQTIHQWPATLVQPVGSPLSLECTVEGTSNPNLYWYRQAAGRGLQLLFYSVGIGQISSEVPQNLSASRPQDRQFILSSKKLLLSDSGFYLCAWRGLYGYTFGSGTRLTVV.

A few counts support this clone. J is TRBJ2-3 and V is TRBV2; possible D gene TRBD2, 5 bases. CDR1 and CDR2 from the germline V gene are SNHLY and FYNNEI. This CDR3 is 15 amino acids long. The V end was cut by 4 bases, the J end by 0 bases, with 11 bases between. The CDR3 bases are TGTGCCAGCAGTGCTGAGGGCTTCAGCACAGATACGCAGTATTTT. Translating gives CASSAEGFSTDTQYF.

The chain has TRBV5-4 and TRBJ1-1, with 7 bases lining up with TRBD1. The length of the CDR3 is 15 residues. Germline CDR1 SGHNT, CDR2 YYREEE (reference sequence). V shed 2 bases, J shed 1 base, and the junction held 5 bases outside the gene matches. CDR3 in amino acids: CASSLSRGANTEAFF. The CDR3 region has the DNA TGTGCCAGCAGCTTATCCAGGGGGGCGAACACTGAAGCTTTCTTT.

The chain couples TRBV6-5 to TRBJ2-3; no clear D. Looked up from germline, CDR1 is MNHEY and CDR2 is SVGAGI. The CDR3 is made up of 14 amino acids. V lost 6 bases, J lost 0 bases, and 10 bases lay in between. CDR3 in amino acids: CASSPGTSTDTQYF. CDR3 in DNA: TGTGCCAGCAGCCCGGGTACTAGCACAGATACGCAGTATTTT.

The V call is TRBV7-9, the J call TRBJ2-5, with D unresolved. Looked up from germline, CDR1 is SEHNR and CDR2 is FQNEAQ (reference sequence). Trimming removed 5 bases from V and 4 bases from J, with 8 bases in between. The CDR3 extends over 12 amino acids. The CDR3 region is CASSPVGETQYF. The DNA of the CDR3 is TGTGCCAGCAGCCCAGTCGGAGAGACCCAGTACTTC.

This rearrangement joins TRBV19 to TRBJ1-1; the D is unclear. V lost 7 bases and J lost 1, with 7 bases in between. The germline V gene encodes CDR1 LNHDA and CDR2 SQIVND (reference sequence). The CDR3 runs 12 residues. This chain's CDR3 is CASTVRNTEAFF. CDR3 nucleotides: TGTGCCAGTACTGTAAGGAACACTGAAGCTTTCTTT.

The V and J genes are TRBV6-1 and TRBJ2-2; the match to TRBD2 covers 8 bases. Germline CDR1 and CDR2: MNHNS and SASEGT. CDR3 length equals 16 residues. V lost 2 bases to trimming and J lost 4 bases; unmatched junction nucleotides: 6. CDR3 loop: CASSEMVAGRTGELFF. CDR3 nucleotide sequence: TGTGCCAGCAGTGAAATGGTAGCGGGACGCACCGGGGAGCTGTTTTTT.

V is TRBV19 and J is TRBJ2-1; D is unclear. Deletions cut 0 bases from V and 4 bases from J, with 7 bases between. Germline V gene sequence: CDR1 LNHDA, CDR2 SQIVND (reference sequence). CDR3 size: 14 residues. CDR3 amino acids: CASSIDYDYNEQFF. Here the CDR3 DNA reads TGTGCCAGTAGTATAGACTACGATTACAATGAGCAGTTCTTC.

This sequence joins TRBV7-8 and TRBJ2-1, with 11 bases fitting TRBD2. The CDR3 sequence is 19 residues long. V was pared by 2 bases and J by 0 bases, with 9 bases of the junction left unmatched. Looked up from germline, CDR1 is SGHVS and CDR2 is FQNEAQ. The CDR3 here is CASSLPGLAEPSSYNEQFF. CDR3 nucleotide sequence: TGTGCCAGCAGCTTACCGGGACTAGCGGAACCGAGCTCCTACAATGAGCAGTTCTTC.

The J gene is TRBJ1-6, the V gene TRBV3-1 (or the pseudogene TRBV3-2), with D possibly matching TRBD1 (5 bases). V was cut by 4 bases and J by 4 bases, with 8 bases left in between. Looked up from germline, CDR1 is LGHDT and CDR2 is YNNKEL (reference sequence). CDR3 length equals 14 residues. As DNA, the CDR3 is TGTGCCAGCAGCCGGGACTTTTATAATTCACCCCTCCACTTT. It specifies CASSRDFYNSPLHF.

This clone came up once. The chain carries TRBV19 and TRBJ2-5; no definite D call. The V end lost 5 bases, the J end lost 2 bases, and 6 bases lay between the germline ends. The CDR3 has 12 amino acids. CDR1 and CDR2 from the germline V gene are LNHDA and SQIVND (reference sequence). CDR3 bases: TGTGCCAGTAGTCGGCAGCAAGAGACCCAGTACTTC. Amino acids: CASSRQQETQYF.

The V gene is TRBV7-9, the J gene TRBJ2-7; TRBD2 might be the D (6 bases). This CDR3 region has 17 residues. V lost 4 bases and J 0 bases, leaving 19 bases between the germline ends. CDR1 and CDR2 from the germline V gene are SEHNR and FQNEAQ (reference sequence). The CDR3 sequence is CASSYPLGGTGSYEQYF. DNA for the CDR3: TGTGCCAGCAGCTACCCTCTAGGAGGGACGGGCTCCTACGAGCAGTACTTC.